Listed here are 10 T cell receptor beta chains from one sample, sequenced in a study of shared clonotypes between healthy human individuals (dated by TCRdb to 2020 to 2022). To prepare the library, the immunoSEQ multiplex PCR assay was applied. This is the immuneACCESS table as TCRdb keeps it, with only in-frame sequences that have V and J called. A part of the clones is gone; compared with another copy, unresolved V genes explain less than half, and the rest is unexplained. Here the sample has a few million clones; more than 80% occur a single time. The top ten clonotypes cover about 0.39% of the sample. The sequenced sample was naive CD4+ T cells from PBMCs. What this sample's cell subset or site label stands for: CD45RA+ positively selected. The source is a man between 18 and 35 years old in good health. Some clones in this sample may be carry-over from other donors' samples.

This clone showed up just once. The V call is TRBV6-5, the J call TRBJ2-5; TRBD2 agrees at 8 bases. Unmatched junction bases numbered 10, after V lost 6 bases and J lost 4 bases. This CDR3 has 15 residues. Germline CDR1 and CDR2: MNHEY and SVGAGI. The CDR3 DNA follows: TGTGCCAGCAGACGAGCGGGAGTTGGCGGAGAGACCCAGTACTTC. The encoded protein is CASRRAGVGGETQYF.

This chain links TRBV14 with TRBJ2-5; 7 nucleotides line up with TRBD2. Trimming removed 4 bases from V and 3 bases from J; junction bases left unmatched: 11. CDR3 size: 16 residues. Per the germline V gene, CDR1 is SGHDN and CDR2 is FVKESK. The CDR3 DNA reads TGTGCCAGCAGCCCCCTGGGGCGGGAGACAGAAGAGACCCAGTACTTC. Residues: CASSPLGRETEETQYF.

This chain uses TRBV7-3 with TRBJ2-5; no definite D call. V was pared by 4 bases and J by 5 bases, with 8 bases between. There are 12 residues in the CDR3. Germline V gives CDR1 SGHTA, CDR2 FQGTGA. The CDR3 region has the DNA TGTGCCAGCAGCTACAATGGGGAGACCCAGTACTTC. Protein sequence: CASSYNGETQYF. The variable domain in full, with the rest retrieved from reference TRBV7-3 and TRBJ2-5, is GAGVSQTPSNKVTEKGKYVELRCDPISGHTALYWYRQSLGQGPEFLIYFQGTGAADDSGLPNDRFFAVRPEGSVSTLKIQRTERGDSAVYLCASSYNGETQYFGPGTRLLVL.

This clone has just one count. The gene calls are TRBV7-2 and TRBJ2-3, with 8 bases identical to TRBD2. V gave up 1 base and J gave up 6 bases; unmatched junction bases: 15. CDR1 and CDR2 (germline): SGHTA, FQGNSA. This CDR3 has 18 residues. The CDR3 coding sequence is TGTGCCAGCAGCTTAGAGGGCGGGGCGGGAGGCCACGGTGATACGCAGTATTTT. This translates into CASSLEGGAGGHGDTQYF.

A word on this clone: The sample has other DNA sequences that encode this CDR3 too. The chain uses TRBV5-4 and TRBJ2-3; 12 positions match TRBD2. V lost 4 bases to trimming and J lost 0 bases; unmatched junction nucleotides: 3. Germline-derived CDR1 and CDR2 are SGHNT and YYREEE (reference sequence). The CDR3 runs to 16 residues. Here the CDR3 reads CASSRGLAGSTDTQYF. Here the CDR3 DNA reads TGTGCCAGCAGCCGAGGACTAGCGGGGAGCACAGATACGCAGTATTTT.

The chain combines TRBV10-3 with TRBJ2-7; TRBD2 matches at 9 bases. J lost 3 bases, V lost 10 bases, and 16 bases had no gene match. CDR1 is ENHRY and CDR2 is SYGVKD in the germline V gene. CDR3 length: 16 amino acids. The CDR3 here is CATAESTSGFYYEQYF. The DNA of the CDR3 is TGTGCCACGGCAGAATCGACTAGCGGTTTCTACTACGAGCAGTACTTC.

V usage is TRBV28 and J usage is TRBJ1-5; a weak D match, TRBD1 (5 bases). CDR1 and CDR2 from the germline V gene are MDHEN and SYDVKM. Between the trimmed V and J ends, which lost 6 bases and 5 bases, there was a span of 8 bases. The CDR3 consists of 12 residues. CDR3 coding DNA: TGTGCCAGCAGCCTGACAGATCAGCCCCAGCATTTT. It encodes CASSLTDQPQHF.

The rearrangement joins TRBV5-8 to TRBJ1-1; 7 nucleotides agree with TRBD1. The V gene's germline CDR1 is SGHTS and CDR2 YDEGEE. This CDR3 has 15 residues. The V segment lost 3 bases and the J segment 2 bases; nucleotides outside the gene matches: 7. CDR3 nucleotides: TGTGCCAGCAGCTGGGGGGACAGAGATAACACTGAAGCTTTCTTT. Its protein is CASSWGDRDNTEAFF.

CDR3 in amino acids: CAISALAGLSGELFF. The CDR3 DNA follows: TGTGCCATCAGTGCCCTGGCAGGGTTGTCCGGGGAGCTGTTTTTT. This chain uses TRBV10-3 with TRBJ2-2; D may be TRBD1 (5 bases). The CDR3 consists of 15 residues. CDR1 ENHRY and CDR2 SYGVKD come from the germline V gene. V lost 4 bases and J lost 6, with 15 bases in between.

The V gene is TRBV2, the J gene TRBJ2-7; D call uncertain. This CDR3 region has 14 residues. The germline gives CDR1 SNHLY, CDR2 FYNNEI. Trimming removed 1 base from V and 0 bases from J, with 7 bases in between. The CDR3 sequence is CASSEESRSYEQYF. The CDR3, as DNA: TGTGCCAGCAGTGAAGAGAGCCGCTCCTACGAGCAGTACTTC.